The 9 T cell receptor beta chains below were found in one sample sequenced in a study of T cell responses to AZD1222 COVID-19 vaccine. Repertoires were generated with immunoSEQ multiplex PCR, while TCRdb's copy carries only in-frame clones and drops some. The data hold approximately 80,000 clones, with approximately 85% observed a single time. The sample in question was peripheral blood, obtained 28 days after the second AZD1222 dose. The receptors originated from an adult who received the AZD1222 COVID-19 vaccine.

This clone showed up just once. V is TRBV3-1 (or the pseudogene TRBV3-2) and J is TRBJ1-1; unclear D gene. Per the germline V gene, CDR1 is LGHDT and CDR2 is YNNKEL (reference sequence). The V end was cut by 4 bases, the J end by 1 base, with 4 bases between. CDR3 size: 12 residues. In DNA, the CDR3 is TGTGCCAGCAGCCTTGAGAACACTGAAGCTTTCTTT. Translating it yields CASSLENTEAFF.

J is TRBJ1-5 and V is TRBV7-9; D perhaps matches TRBD1 (6 bases). This CDR3 spans 14 amino acids. V lost 1 base, J lost 6 bases, and 10 bases lay in between. Germline lookup yields CDR1 SEHNR and CDR2 FQNEAQ (reference sequence). The CDR3 DNA is TGTGCCAGCAGCTTAGGGGACACCACTCAGCCCCAGCATTTT. The encoded protein is CASSLGDTTQPQHF.

The V and J genes are TRBV19 and TRBJ1-4; 9 bases are shared with TRBD1. The germline CDR1 and CDR2 sequences are LNHDA and SQIVND (reference sequence). V gave up 7 bases and J gave up 1 base; unmatched junction bases: 7. This CDR3 contains 16 residues. This CDR3 reads CASTTGQGLTNEKLFF. In DNA form, the CDR3 reads TGTGCCAGTACCACCGGACAGGGGCTAACTAATGAAAAACTGTTTTTT.

This chain links TRBV5-4 with TRBJ1-1, with 8 bases fitting TRBD1. The CDR3 loop spans 15 amino acids. Losses at the gene ends were 4 bases for V and 3 bases for J; bases not matched to a gene: 8. The germline gives CDR1 SGHNT, CDR2 YYREEE (reference sequence). CDR3 DNA: TGTGCCAGCAGCCAGGACAGGGTTGGGGACACTGAAGCTTTCTTT. It is translated as CASSQDRVGDTEAFF.

CDR3: CASSSGTGFSEAFF. The DNA of the CDR3 is TGTGCCAGCAGCTCAGGAACCGGGTTTTCTGAAGCTTTCTTT. The genes are TRBV7-8 and TRBJ1-1, with D uncertain. This CDR3 comprises 14 residues. Germline V gene sequence: CDR1 SGHVS, CDR2 FQNEAQ. Deletions cut 4 bases from V and 6 bases from J, with 15 bases between.

The V and J genes are TRBV20-1 and TRBJ2-5, with D possibly being TRBD1 (5 bases). Trimming took 2 bases from V and 5 from J, leaving 6 bases between them. Per the germline V gene, CDR1 is DFQATT and CDR2 is SNEGSKA (reference sequence). CDR3 length equals 11 residues. The CDR3 loop is CSARRGETQYF. In DNA form, the CDR3 reads TGCAGTGCTAGAAGGGGTGAGACCCAGTACTTC.

The V call is TRBV5-1, the J call TRBJ2-1; D not certain. Germline V gene sequence: CDR1 SGHRS, CDR2 YFSETQ. The CDR3 has 15 amino acids. V was clipped by 0 bases and J by 4 bases, with 11 bases between them. The CDR3 region has the DNA TGCGCCAGCAGCTTGGAGTCAGCTTATTACAATGAGCAGTTCTTC. As protein: CASSLESAYYNEQFF.

As DNA, the CDR3 is TGTGCCAGCTCACCCTTTAAAACAGGGGACGGTGGTGAAAAACTGTTTTTT. Translated, it gives CASSPFKTGDGGEKLFF. This chain joins TRBV18 and TRBJ1-4, with 7 nucleotides matching TRBD1. The CDR3 loop spans 17 amino acids. Losses at the gene ends were 3 bases for V and 7 bases for J; bases not matched to a gene: 14. CDR1 is KGHSH and CDR2 is LQKENI in the germline V gene.

The chain employs TRBV10-3 and TRBJ2-3; 7 bases are shared with TRBD1. Per germline, CDR1 ENHRY and CDR2 SYGVKD. V dropped 8 bases and J dropped 5; count of bases not matched to a gene: 10. The CDR3 is 14 amino acids. CDR3 amino acids: CAIGGTAKEDTQYF. Written as DNA, the CDR3 is TGTGCCATCGGTGGGACAGCCAAAGAAGATACGCAGTATTTT.